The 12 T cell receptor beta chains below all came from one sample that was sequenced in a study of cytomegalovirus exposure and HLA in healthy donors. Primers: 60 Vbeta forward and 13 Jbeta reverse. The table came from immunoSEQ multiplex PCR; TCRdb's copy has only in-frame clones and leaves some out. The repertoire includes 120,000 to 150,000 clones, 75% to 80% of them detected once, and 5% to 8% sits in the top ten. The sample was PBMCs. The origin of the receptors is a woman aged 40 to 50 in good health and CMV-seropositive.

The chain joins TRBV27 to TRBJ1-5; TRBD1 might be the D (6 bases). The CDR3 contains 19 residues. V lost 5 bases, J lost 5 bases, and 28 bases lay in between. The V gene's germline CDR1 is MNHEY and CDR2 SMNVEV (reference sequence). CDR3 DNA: TGTGCCAGCAGTCCTATCGCGCAGGGGCCTACCCAATTTTATCAGCCCCAGCATTTT. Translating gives CASSPIAQGPTQFYQPQHF.

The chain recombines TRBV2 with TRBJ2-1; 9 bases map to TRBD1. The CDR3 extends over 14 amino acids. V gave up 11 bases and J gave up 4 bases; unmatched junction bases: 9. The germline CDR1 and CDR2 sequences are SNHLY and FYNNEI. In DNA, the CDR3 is TGTGCCGGAACACAGGGGGCGGGATACAATGAGCAGTTCTTC. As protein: CAGTQGAGYNEQFF.

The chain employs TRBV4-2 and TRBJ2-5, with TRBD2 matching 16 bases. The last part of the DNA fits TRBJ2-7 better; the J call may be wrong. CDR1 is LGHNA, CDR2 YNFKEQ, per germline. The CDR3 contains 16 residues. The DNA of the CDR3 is TGTGCCAGCAGCCAGGGACTAGCGGGAGGGGTCGACGAGCAGTACTTC. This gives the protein CASSQGLAGGVDEQYF.

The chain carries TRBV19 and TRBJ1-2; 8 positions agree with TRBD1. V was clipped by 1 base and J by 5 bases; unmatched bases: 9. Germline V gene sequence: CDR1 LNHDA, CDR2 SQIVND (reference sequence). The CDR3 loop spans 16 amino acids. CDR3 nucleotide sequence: TGTGCCAGTAGTATAGGTCTGGGCAGGGGGCATTATGGCTACACCTTC. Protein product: CASSIGLGRGHYGYTF.

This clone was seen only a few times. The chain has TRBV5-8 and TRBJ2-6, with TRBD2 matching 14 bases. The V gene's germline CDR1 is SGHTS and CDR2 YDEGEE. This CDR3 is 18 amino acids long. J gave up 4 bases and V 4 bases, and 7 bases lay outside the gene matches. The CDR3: CASSPGTSGSTGANVLTF. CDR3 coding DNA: TGTGCCAGCAGCCCCGGGACTAGCGGGAGCACCGGGGCCAACGTCCTGACTTTC.

This CDR3 reads CASSLKQGAYGYTF. DNA for the CDR3: TGTGCCAGCAGCTTAAAGCAGGGGGCCTATGGCTACACCTTC. This chain joins TRBV7-9 and TRBJ1-2, with 8 nucleotides matching TRBD1. Germline CDR1 and CDR2: SEHNR and FQNEAQ (reference sequence). J was trimmed by 4 bases and V by 2 bases; bases with no gene match: 3. CDR3 length equals 14 residues.

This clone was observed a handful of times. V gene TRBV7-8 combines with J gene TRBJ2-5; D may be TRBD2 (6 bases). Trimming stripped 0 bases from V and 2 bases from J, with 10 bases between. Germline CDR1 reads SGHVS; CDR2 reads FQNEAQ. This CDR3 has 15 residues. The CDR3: CASSLARGAQETQYF. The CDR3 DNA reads TGTGCCAGCAGCTTAGCGCGCGGGGCACAAGAGACCCAGTACTTC.

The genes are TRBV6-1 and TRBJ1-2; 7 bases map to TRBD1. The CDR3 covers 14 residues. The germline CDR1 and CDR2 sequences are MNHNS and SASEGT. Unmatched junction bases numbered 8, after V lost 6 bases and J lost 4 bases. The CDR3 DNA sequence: TGTGCCAGCAGCAAATCCGGGACAGTCTATGGCTACACCTTC. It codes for CASSKSGTVYGYTF.

CDR3 residues: CASSRGTSGRNEQYF. In nucleotides, the CDR3 is TGTGCCAGCAGCCGGGGGACTAGCGGGAGGAACGAGCAGTACTTC. The rearrangement links TRBV5-4 to TRBJ2-7; 15 positions match TRBD2. Trimming cost V 4 bases and J 5 bases; bases outside gene matches: 4. This CDR3 comprises 15 residues. Germline V gene data show CDR1 as SGHNT and CDR2 as YYREEE (reference sequence).

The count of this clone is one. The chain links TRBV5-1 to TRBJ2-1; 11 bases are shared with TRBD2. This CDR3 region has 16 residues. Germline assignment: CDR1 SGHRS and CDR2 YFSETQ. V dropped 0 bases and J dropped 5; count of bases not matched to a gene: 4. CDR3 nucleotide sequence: TGCGCCAGCAGCTTGGAGACTAGCGGGATGAACAATGAGCAGTTCTTC. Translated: CASSLETSGMNNEQFF.

The CDR3 coding sequence is TGTGCCAGCAGCTTAGGACTAGCGGGAGGTCAAGAGACCCAGTACTTC. Translated, it gives CASSLGLAGGQETQYF. The chain combines TRBV7-8 with TRBJ2-5; 13 nucleotides agree with TRBD2. The germline V gene encodes CDR1 SGHVS and CDR2 FQNEAQ. V lost 1 base, J lost 2 bases, and 1 base stayed unmatched. The CDR3 runs 16 residues.

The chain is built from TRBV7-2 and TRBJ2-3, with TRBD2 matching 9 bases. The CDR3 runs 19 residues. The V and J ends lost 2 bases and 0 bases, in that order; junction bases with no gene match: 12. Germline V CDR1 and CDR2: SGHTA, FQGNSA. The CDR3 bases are TGTGCCAGCAGCTTACACCGTACATCTAGCGGGGCTAGCACAGATACGCAGTATTTT. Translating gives CASSLHRTSSGASTDTQYF.